Described below is a single TCR beta chain sequence and its context. Its antigen remains unidentified. The V gene lost 2 bases and the J gene lost 6 bases, with 11 bases spanning the gap. Germline CDR1 reads MDHEN; CDR2 reads SYDVKM. The CDR3 loop spans 14 amino acids. The sample is drawn from a study of cytomegalovirus exposure and HLA in healthy donors. The PCR ran on 60 Vbeta and 13 Jbeta primers. Per the original data handling: Approximately 12 million of some 80 million unique TCR beta chains were shared, per a later count. The repertoire was sequenced with immunoSEQ multiplex PCR; TCRdb's copy has only in-frame clones and lacks some. The V and J calls and the clone size are those of that table, but D and trimming were determined from the DNA. The table lists about 170,000 clones, over 75% of them singletons. Study outcomes and limitations: An Asian-associated ancestry cluster reportedly showed fewer N-insertions than the roughly 670-donor mean in a later analysis. A list of 164 TCR beta chains associated with cytomegalovirus was given. Available immune exposure information covered CMV serostatus only.

This chain joins TRBV28 and TRBJ1-5; D is unresolved. The sequenced sample consisted of PBMCs. The TCR sequence derives from a woman in her fifties or sixties in good health and CMV-seropositive. CDR3 coding DNA: TGTGCCAGCAGTTTAGTCCAGGCCCTTCAGCCCCAGCATTTT. It codes for CASSLVQALQPQHF. Full variable domain (missing parts from reference TRBV28 and TRBJ1-5): DVKVTQSSRYLVKRTGEKVFLECVQDMDHENMFWYRQDPGLGLRLIYFSYDVKMKEKGDIPEGYSVSREKKERFSLILESASTNQTSMYLCASSLVQALQPQHFGDGTRLSIL.